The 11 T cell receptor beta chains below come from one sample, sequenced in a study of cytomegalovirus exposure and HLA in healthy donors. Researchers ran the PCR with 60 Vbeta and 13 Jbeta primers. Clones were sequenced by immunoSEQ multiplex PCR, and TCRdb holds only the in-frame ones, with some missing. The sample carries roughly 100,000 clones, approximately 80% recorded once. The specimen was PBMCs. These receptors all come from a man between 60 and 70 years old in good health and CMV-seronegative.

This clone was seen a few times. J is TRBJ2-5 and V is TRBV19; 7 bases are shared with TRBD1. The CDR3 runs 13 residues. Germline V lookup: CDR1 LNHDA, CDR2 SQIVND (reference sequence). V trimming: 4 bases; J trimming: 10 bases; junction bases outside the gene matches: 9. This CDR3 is CASSKGAQLSQYF. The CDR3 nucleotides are TGTGCCAGTAGTAAGGGGGCCCAATTGAGCCAGTACTTC. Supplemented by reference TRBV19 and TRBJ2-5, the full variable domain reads DGGITQSPKYLFRKEGQNVTLSCEQNLNHDAMYWYRQDPGQGLRLIYYSQIVNDFQKGDIAEGYSVSREKKESFPLTVTSAQKNPTAFYLCASSKGAQLSQYFGPGTRLLVL.

DNA of the CDR3: TGTGCCAGCAGCTTAGGACTAGCGGGGGCCCGCACAGATACGCAGTATTTT. Amino acid sequence: CASSLGLAGARTDTQYF. V gene TRBV7-3 combines with J gene TRBJ2-3, with TRBD2 matching 13 bases. The junction had 3 bases not matched to a gene; V was cut back by 2 bases and J by 1 base. This CDR3 spans 17 amino acids. Germline V gives CDR1 SGHTA, CDR2 FQGTGA. Full variable domain (missing parts from reference TRBV7-3 and TRBJ2-3): GAGVSQTPSNKVTEKGKYVELRCDPISGHTALYWYRQSLGQGPEFLIYFQGTGAADDSGLPNDRFFAVRPEGSVSTLKIQRTERGDSAVYLCASSLGLAGARTDTQYFGPGTRLTVL.

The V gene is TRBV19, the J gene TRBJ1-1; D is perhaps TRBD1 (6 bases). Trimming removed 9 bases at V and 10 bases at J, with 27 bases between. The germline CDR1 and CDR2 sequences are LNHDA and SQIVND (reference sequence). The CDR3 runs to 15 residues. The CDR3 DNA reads TGTGCCAGCGACCAGGGCTCCAGGGGCGCCTTAGTAGCTTTCTTT. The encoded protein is CASDQGSRGALVAFF. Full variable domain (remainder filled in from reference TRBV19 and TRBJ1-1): DGGITQSPKYLFRKEGQNVTLSCEQNLNHDAMYWYRQDPGQGLRLIYYSQIVNDFQKGDIAEGYSVSREKKESFPLTVTSAQKNPTAFYLCASDQGSRGALVAFFGQGTRLTVV.

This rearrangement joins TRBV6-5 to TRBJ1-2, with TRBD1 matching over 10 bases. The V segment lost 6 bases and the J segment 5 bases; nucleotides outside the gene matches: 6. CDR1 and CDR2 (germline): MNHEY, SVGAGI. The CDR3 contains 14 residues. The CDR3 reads CASRRTGGGYGYTF. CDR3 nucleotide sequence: TGTGCCAGCAGACGGACAGGGGGTGGTTATGGCTACACCTTC.

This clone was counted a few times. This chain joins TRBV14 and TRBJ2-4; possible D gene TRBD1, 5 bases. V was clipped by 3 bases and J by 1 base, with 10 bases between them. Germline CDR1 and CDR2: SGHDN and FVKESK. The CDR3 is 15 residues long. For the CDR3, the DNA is TGTGCCAGCAGCCATCAGGGTGCGGCCAAAAACATTCAGTACTTC. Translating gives CASSHQGAAKNIQYF.

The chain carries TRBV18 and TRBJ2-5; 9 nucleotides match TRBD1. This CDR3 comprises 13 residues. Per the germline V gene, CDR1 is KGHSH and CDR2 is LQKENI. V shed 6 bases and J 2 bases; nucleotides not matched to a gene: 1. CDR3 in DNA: TGTGCCAGCTCCGGGACAGGGCAAGAGACCCAGTACTTC. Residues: CASSGTGQETQYF.

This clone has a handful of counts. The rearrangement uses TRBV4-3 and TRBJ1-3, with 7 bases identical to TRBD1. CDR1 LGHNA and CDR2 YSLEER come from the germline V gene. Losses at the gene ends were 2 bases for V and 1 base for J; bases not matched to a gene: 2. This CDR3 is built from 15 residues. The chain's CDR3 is CASSQTGASGNTIYF. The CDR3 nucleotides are TGCGCCAGCAGCCAAACAGGGGCTTCTGGAAACACCATATATTTT.

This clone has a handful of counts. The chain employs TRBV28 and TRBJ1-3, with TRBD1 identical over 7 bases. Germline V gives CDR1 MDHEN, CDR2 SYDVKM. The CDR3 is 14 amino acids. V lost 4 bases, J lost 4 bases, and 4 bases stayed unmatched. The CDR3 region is CASSSPGGGNTIYF. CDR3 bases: TGTGCCAGCAGTTCCCCAGGGGGAGGAAACACCATATATTTT.

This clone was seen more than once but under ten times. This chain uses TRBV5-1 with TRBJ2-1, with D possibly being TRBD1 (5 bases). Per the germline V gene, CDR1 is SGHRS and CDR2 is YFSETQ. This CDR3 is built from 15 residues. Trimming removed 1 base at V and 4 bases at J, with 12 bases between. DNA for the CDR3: TGCGCCAGCAGCTTGACAGGTGAAGCATACAATGAGCAGTTCTTC. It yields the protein CASSLTGEAYNEQFF.

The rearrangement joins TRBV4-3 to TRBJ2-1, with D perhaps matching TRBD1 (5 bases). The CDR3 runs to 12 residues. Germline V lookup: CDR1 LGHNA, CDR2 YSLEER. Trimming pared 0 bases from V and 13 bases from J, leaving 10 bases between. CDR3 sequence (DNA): TGCGCCAGCAGCCAAGAGCAGGGCCTCCAGTTCTTC. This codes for CASSQEQGLQFF.

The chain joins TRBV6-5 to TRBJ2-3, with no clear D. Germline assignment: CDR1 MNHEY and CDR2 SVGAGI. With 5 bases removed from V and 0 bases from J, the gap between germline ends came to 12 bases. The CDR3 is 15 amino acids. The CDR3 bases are TGTGCCAGCAGTCCGGTCAGGTACAGCACAGATACGCAGTATTTT. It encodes CASSPVRYSTDTQYF.